This T cell receptor beta chain was sequenced for a study of blood T cell repertoires in COVID-19. Study at large: Samples taken during acute and convalescent COVID-19 were collected in the United States, Italy and Spain. From T cells, B-cell-depleted T cells, or PBMCs came the material, which was cDNA or gDNA.

Trimming removed 0 bases from V and 8 bases from J, with 9 bases in between. This CDR3 has 13 amino acids. Germline V gives CDR1 SGHDT, CDR2 YYEEEE. In the original processing: Using reference gene primer amplification, nucleated cell counts were estimated. TCRdb's table, derived via immunoSEQ multiplex PCR, lists solely in-frame clones and lacks some. That table furnishes V, J and clone size, whereas the DNA furnished D and trimming. This repertoire shows about 300,000 clones, roughly 90% found once; its top ten account for 5% to 7%. This receptor was obtained from a man aged 18 to 30 who had recovered from COVID-19. This chain uses TRBV5-6 with TRBJ2-1; maybe TRBD1 (5 bases). Sequencing was performed on peripheral blood. The CDR3 sequence: CASSLAGLDEQFF. The DNA for the CDR3 is TGTGCCAGCAGCTTGGCAGGGCTCGATGAGCAGTTCTTC.